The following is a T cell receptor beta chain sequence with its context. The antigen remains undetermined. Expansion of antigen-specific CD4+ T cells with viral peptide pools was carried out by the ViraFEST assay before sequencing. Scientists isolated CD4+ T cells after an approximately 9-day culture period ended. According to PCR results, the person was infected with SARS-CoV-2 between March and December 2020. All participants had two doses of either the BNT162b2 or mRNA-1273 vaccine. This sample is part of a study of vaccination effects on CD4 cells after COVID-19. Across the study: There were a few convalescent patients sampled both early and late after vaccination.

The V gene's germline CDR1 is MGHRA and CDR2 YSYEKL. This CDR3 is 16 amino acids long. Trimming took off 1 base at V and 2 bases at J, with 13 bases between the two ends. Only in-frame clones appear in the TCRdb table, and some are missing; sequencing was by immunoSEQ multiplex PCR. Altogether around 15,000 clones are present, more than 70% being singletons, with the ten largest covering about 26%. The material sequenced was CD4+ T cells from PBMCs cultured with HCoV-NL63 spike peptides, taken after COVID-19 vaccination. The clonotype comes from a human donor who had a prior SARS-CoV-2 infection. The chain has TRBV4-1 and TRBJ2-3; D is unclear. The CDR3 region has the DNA TGCGCCAGCAGCCAAGTCGACCTGGTTGTCACAGATACGCAGTATTTT. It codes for CASSQVDLVVTDTQYF.